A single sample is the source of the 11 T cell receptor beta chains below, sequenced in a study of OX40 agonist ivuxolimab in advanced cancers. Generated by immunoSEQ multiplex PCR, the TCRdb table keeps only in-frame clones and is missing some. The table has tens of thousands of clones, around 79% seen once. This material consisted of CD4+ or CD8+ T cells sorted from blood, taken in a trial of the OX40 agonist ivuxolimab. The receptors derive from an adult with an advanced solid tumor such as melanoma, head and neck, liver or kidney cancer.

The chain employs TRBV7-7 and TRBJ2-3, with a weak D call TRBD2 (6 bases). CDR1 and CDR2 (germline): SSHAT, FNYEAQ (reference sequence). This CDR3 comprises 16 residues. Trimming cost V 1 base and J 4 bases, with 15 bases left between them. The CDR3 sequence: CASSLGAGFQSDTQYF. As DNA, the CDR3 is TGTGCCAGCAGCTTAGGGGCGGGATTCCAGTCAGATACGCAGTATTTT.

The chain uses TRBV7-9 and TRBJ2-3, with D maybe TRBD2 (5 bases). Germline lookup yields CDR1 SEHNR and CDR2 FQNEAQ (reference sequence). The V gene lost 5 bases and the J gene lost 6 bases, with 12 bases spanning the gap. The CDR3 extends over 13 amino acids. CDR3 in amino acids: CASSRTGLDTQYF. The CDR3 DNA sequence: TGTGCCAGCAGCCGGACGGGGTTGGATACGCAGTATTTT.

The CDR3 loop is CASSERWGGSRGAEAFF. Written as DNA, the CDR3 is TGTGCCAGCAGTGAAAGGTGGGGTGGGAGCCGTGGGGCTGAAGCTTTCTTT. This chain joins TRBV6-1 and TRBJ1-1; no clear D. The germline gives CDR1 MNHNS, CDR2 SASEGT. V dropped 2 bases and J dropped 6 bases, with 22 bases sitting between them. The CDR3 is 17 amino acids.

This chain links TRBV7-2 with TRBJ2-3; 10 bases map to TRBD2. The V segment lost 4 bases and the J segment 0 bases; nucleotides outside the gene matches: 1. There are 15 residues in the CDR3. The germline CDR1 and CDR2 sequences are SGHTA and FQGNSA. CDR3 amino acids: CASSSLAGSTDTQYF. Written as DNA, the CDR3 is TGTGCCAGCAGCTCACTAGCGGGAAGCACAGATACGCAGTATTTT.

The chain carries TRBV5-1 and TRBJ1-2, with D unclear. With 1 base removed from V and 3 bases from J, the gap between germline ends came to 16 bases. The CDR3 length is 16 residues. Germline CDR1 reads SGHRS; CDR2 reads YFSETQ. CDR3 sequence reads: CASSLSFGLRDYGYTF. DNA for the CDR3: TGCGCCAGCAGCTTGTCTTTTGGGCTTAGGGACTATGGCTACACCTTC.

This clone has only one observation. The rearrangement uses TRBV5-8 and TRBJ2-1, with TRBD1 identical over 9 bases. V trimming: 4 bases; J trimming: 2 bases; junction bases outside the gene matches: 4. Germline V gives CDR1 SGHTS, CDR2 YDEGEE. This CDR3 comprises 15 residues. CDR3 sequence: CASSTGQGPYNEQFF. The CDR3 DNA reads TGTGCCAGCAGCACGGGACAGGGCCCCTACAATGAGCAGTTCTTC. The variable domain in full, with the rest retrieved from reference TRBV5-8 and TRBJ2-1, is EAGVTQSPTHLIKTRGQQATLRCSPISGHTSVYWYQQALGLGLQFLLWYDEGEERNRGNFPPRFSGRQFPNYSSELNVNALELEDSALYLCASSTGQGPYNEQFFGPGTRLTVL.

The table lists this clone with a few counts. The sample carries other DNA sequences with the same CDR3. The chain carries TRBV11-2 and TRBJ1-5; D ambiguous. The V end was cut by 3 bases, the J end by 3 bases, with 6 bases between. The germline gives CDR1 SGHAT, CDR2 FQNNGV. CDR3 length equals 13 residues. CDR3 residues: CASSFGYNQPQHF. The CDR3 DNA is TGTGCCAGCAGCTTCGGGTACAATCAGCCCCAGCATTTT.

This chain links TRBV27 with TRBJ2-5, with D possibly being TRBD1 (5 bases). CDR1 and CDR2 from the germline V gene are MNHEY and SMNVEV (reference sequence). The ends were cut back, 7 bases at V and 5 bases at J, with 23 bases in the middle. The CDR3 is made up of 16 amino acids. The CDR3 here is CASTLDPQGSPETQYF. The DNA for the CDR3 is TGTGCCAGCACCCTCGACCCCCAGGGTTCCCCTGAGACCCAGTACTTC.

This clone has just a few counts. In DNA form, the CDR3 reads TGTGCCAGTAGTATTCAAAGCTCTGGAAACACCATATATTTT. Its protein is CASSIQSSGNTIYF. V and J are TRBV19 and TRBJ1-3; D not resolved. CDR3 length: 14 amino acids. V lost 3 bases to trimming and J lost 0 bases, with 6 bases between them. CDR1 is LNHDA, CDR2 SQIVND, per germline (reference sequence). Using reference TRBV19 and TRBJ1-3 for the parts outside the CDR3, the full variable domain is DGGITQSPKYLFRKEGQNVTLSCEQNLNHDAMYWYRQDPGQGLRLIYYSQIVNDFQKGDIAEGYSVSREKKESFPLTVTSAQKNPTAFYLCASSIQSSGNTIYFGEGSWLTVV.

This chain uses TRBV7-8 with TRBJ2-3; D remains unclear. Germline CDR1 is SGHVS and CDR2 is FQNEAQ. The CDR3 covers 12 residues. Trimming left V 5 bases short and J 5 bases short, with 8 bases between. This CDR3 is CASSAYIDTQYF. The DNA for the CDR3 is TGTGCCAGCAGCGCCTATATAGATACGCAGTATTTT. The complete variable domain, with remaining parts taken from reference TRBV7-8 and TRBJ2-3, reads GAGVSQSPRYKVAKRGQDVALRCDPISGHVSLFWYQQALGQGPEFLTYFQNEAQLDKSGLPSDRFFAERPEGSVSTLKIQRTQQEDSAVYLCASSAYIDTQYFGPGTRLTVL.

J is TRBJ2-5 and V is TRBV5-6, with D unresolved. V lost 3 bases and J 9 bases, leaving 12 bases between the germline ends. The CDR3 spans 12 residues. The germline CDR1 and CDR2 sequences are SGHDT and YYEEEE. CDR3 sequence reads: CASSWGSGSQYF. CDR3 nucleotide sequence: TGTGCCAGCAGCTGGGGTTCCGGGTCCCAGTACTTC.